A selection of T cell receptor beta chains follows, all from one sample in a study of T-cell reconstitution after alpha-beta-depleted transplantation in children. TCRdb passed the PCR reads through MiXCR, listing each CDR3 protein once. The sample carries about 640,000 distinct CDR3 sequences, 10% to 15% recorded once. Specimen: PBMCs, mostly from graft donor cells, collected 360 days after TCRalphabeta/CD19-depleted stem cell transplant. The receptors derive from a male patient younger than 18 who had a stem cell transplant for acute myeloid leukemia, so the T cells may come from the graft donor. Each CDR3 is given with its conserved first and last residue. The D gene is left open where the match is weak. Rows give clone size only sometimes, using once, few, many, or a class for an expanded clone.

abundance: few
v_gene: TRBV29-1
d_gene: NA
j_gene: TRBJ2-7
CDR3aa: CSVVRRGQVTYEQYF
CDR3nt: TGCAGCGTTGTCCGCAGGGGCCAAGTCACCTACGAGCAGTACTTC

abundance: NA
v_gene: TRBV7-2
d_gene: NA
j_gene: TRBJ2-7
CDR3aa: CASSSLPGAYEQYF
CDR3nt: TGTGCCAGCAGCTCCCTCCCGGGGGCGTACGAGCAGTACTTC

abundance: NA
v_gene: TRBV27
d_gene: TRBD2
j_gene: TRBJ2-7
CDR3aa: CASSPGGGIYEQYF
CDR3nt: TGTGCCAGCTCCCCGGGAGGCGGAATTTACGAGCAGTACTTC

abundance: many
v_gene: TRBV19
d_gene: NA
j_gene: TRBJ1-1
CDR3aa: CASSITGPGNTEAFF
CDR3nt: TGTGCCAGTAGTATAACGGGACCAGGGAACACTGAAGCTTTCTTT

abundance: few
v_gene: TRBV3-1
d_gene: TRBD1
j_gene: TRBJ2-6
CDR3aa: CASSQENRGLMDGANVLTF
CDR3nt: TGTGCCAGCAGCCAAGAAAACAGGGGGCTGATGGATGGGGCCAACGTCCTGACTTTC

abundance: NA
v_gene: TRBV6-1
d_gene: TRBD2
j_gene: TRBJ2-5
CDR3aa: CASSVRSGRATETQYF
CDR3nt: TGTGCCAGCAGCGTCCGGAGCGGGAGGGCCACGGAGACCCAGTACTTC

abundance: few
v_gene: TRBV28
d_gene: NA
j_gene: TRBJ1-5
CDR3aa: CASSFAGTLNQPQHF
CDR3nt: TGTGCCAGCAGTTTCGCAGGAACGCTCAATCAGCCCCAGCATTTT

abundance: few
v_gene: TRBV20-1
d_gene: TRBD2
j_gene: TRBJ2-5
CDR3aa: CSADPSGSVETQYF
CDR3nt: TGCAGTGCCGACCCTAGCGGGAGTGTCGAGACCCAGTACTTC

abundance: few
v_gene: TRBV9
d_gene: TRBD2
j_gene: TRBJ2-3
CDR3aa: CASSVSPGRRTDTQYF
CDR3nt: TGTGCCAGCAGCGTAAGCCCCGGGAGGCGAACAGATACGCAGTATTTT

abundance: NA
v_gene: TRBV7-2
d_gene: NA
j_gene: TRBJ2-7
CDR3aa: CASSPLRRSYEQYF
CDR3nt: TGTGCCAGCAGCCCACTCCGCAGATCCTACGAGCAGTACTTC

abundance: NA
v_gene: TRBV20-1
d_gene: NA
j_gene: TRBJ1-5
CDR3aa: CSARKVQRNQPQHF
CDR3nt: TGCAGTGCTAGGAAAGTACAGCGCAATCAGCCCCAGCATTTT

abundance: few
v_gene: TRBV28
d_gene: NA
j_gene: TRBJ2-2
CDR3aa: CASLEPLRTGELFF
CDR3nt: TGTGCCAGCCTCGAACCCCTCAGAACCGGGGAGCTGTTTTTT

abundance: NA
v_gene: TRBV4-3
d_gene: NA
j_gene: TRBJ2-2
CDR3aa: CASSQGFPGAGELFF
CDR3nt: TGCGCCAGCAGCCAAGGGTTCCCAGGAGCCGGGGAGCTGTTTTTT

abundance: few
v_gene: TRBV6-1
d_gene: NA
j_gene: TRBJ1-2
CDR3aa: CASSRTEQYGYTF
CDR3nt: TGTGCCAGCAGTCGGACGGAACAGTATGGCTACACCTTC

abundance: few
v_gene: TRBV7-2
d_gene: TRBD2
j_gene: TRBJ2-1
CDR3aa: CASSLAPLWEGRVDEQFF
CDR3nt: TGTGCCAGCAGCTTAGCCCCATTGTGGGAGGGCCGGGTGGATGAGCAGTTCTTC

abundance: few
v_gene: TRBV25-1
d_gene: TRBD1
j_gene: TRBJ1-3
CDR3aa: CASSDPGTGVGNTIYF
CDR3nt: TGTGCCAGCAGTGACCCCGGGACAGGGGTCGGAAACACCATATATTTT

abundance: few
v_gene: TRBV12-3/TRBV12-4
d_gene: TRBD1
j_gene: TRBJ1-2
CDR3aa: CASRGQGALGGYTF
CDR3nt: TGTGCCAGCAGGGGCCAGGGGGCTCTAGGTGGCTACACCTTC

abundance: NA
v_gene: TRBV7-9
d_gene: TRBD2
j_gene: TRBJ2-7
CDR3aa: CASSPTSADYEQYF
CDR3nt: TGTGCCAGCAGCCCGACTAGCGCGGACTACGAGCAGTACTTC

abundance: few
v_gene: TRBV12-3/TRBV12-4
d_gene: TRBD1
j_gene: TRBJ2-7
CDR3aa: CASSSPGQGKSEQYF
CDR3nt: TGTGCCAGCAGCAGTCCAGGACAGGGGAAAAGCGAGCAGTACTTC

abundance: many
v_gene: TRBV4-3
d_gene: NA
j_gene: TRBJ2-1
CDR3aa: CASSQGGLLSSYNEQFF
CDR3nt: TGCGCCAGCAGCCAAGGGGGGTTGCTTAGCTCCTACAATGAGCAGTTCTTC

abundance: many
v_gene: TRBV18
d_gene: NA
j_gene: TRBJ2-1
CDR3aa: CATYSRGSSYNEQFF
CDR3nt: TGTGCCACCTACTCCCGGGGAAGCTCCTACAATGAGCAGTTCTTC

abundance: NA
v_gene: TRBV19
d_gene: NA
j_gene: TRBJ2-7
CDR3aa: CASRPTGAYEQYF
CDR3nt: TGTGCCAGTAGGCCGACGGGGGCCTACGAGCAGTACTTC

abundance: few
v_gene: TRBV18
d_gene: NA
j_gene: TRBJ2-1
CDR3aa: CASSPLITRDNEQFF
CDR3nt: TGTGCCAGCTCACCACTTATCACCAGGGACAATGAGCAGTTCTTC

abundance: NA
v_gene: TRBV4-3
d_gene: TRBD1
j_gene: TRBJ2-7
CDR3aa: CASSQDRGTGGVYEQYF
CDR3nt: TGCGCCAGCAGCCAAGATAGAGGGACAGGGGGTGTCTACGAGCAGTACTTC

abundance: NA
v_gene: TRBV10-3
d_gene: NA
j_gene: TRBJ1-2
CDR3aa: CAISIGTGYDYGYTF
CDR3nt: TGTGCCATCAGTATAGGAACAGGGTATGACTATGGCTACACCTTC

abundance: NA
v_gene: TRBV28
d_gene: TRBD2
j_gene: TRBJ2-7
CDR3aa: CASSLEQGLEGSYEQYF
CDR3nt: TGTGCCAGCAGTTTAGAACAGGGACTAGAGGGGTCCTACGAGCAGTACTTC

abundance: few
v_gene: TRBV12-3/TRBV12-4
d_gene: NA
j_gene: TRBJ2-7
CDR3aa: CASSLALGAPFYEQYF
CDR3nt: TGTGCCAGCAGTTTAGCGCTGGGGGCCCCTTTCTACGAGCAGTACTTC

abundance: few
v_gene: TRBV20-1
d_gene: NA
j_gene: TRBJ2-7
CDR3aa: CSAPRGEFTYEQYF
CDR3nt: TGCAGTGCGCCGAGGGGGGAGTTCACCTACGAGCAGTACTTC

abundance: NA
v_gene: TRBV20-1
d_gene: NA
j_gene: TRBJ1-5
CDR3aa: CSARVGQGNQPQHF
CDR3nt: TGCAGTGCTAGGGTCGGGCAGGGTAATCAGCCCCAGCATTTT

abundance: NA
v_gene: TRBV28
d_gene: TRBD2
j_gene: TRBJ2-7
CDR3aa: CASSLILAGGSYEQYF
CDR3nt: TGTGCCAGCAGTCTCATTCTAGCGGGGGGCTCCTACGAGCAGTACTTC

abundance: NA
v_gene: TRBV20-1
d_gene: NA
j_gene: TRBJ2-1
CDR3aa: CCARGLSREPYNEQFF
CDR3nt: TGCTGTGCTAGAGGATTGTCCCGGGAACCCTACAATGAGCAGTTCTTC

abundance: many
v_gene: TRBV6-2/TRBV6-3
d_gene: TRBD2
j_gene: TRBJ2-7
CDR3aa: CASSDTSAISYEQYF
CDR3nt: TGTGCCAGCAGTGACACTAGCGCAATCTCCTACGAGCAGTACTTC

abundance: many
v_gene: TRBV29-1
d_gene: NA
j_gene: TRBJ1-3
CDR3aa: CSVSGTVPGNTIYF
CDR3nt: TGCAGCGTCTCCGGGACGGTCCCTGGAAACACCATATATTTT

abundance: NA
v_gene: TRBV5-1
d_gene: NA
j_gene: TRBJ2-7
CDR3aa: CASSLLAESYEQYF
CDR3nt: TGCGCCAGCAGCTTATTGGCAGAATCCTACGAGCAGTACTTC

abundance: many
v_gene: TRBV29-1
d_gene: NA
j_gene: TRBJ2-4
CDR3aa: CSVEFGADIQYF
CDR3nt: TGCAGCGTTGAATTCGGGGCGGACATTCAGTACTTC

abundance: NA
v_gene: TRBV5-3
d_gene: TRBD2
j_gene: TRBJ2-1
CDR3aa: CARSLATSGRADEQFF
CDR3nt: TGTGCCAGAAGCTTGGCGACTAGCGGGAGGGCCGATGAGCAGTTCTTC

abundance: NA
v_gene: TRBV23-1
d_gene: NA
j_gene: TRBJ2-7
CDR3aa: CASSRLGARGKVYPYEQYF
CDR3nt: TGCGCCAGCAGTCGTTTAGGTGCCCGGGGGAAAGTTTATCCCTACGAGCAGTACTTC

abundance: many
v_gene: TRBV6-5
d_gene: TRBD2
j_gene: TRBJ2-2
CDR3aa: CASSYLGRGGTSGGTGELFF
CDR3nt: TGTGCCAGCAGTTACCTCGGCAGGGGTGGAACTAGCGGGGGAACCGGGGAGCTGTTTTTT

abundance: few
v_gene: TRBV6-2/TRBV6-3
d_gene: NA
j_gene: TRBJ2-1
CDR3aa: CASSYRGVSYNEQFF
CDR3nt: TGTGCCAGCAGTTACAGGGGCGTCTCCTACAATGAGCAGTTCTTC

abundance: NA
v_gene: TRBV20-1
d_gene: NA
j_gene: TRBJ1-2
CDR3aa: CSAPFYQLGYGYTF
CDR3nt: TGCAGTGCTCCTTTTTATCAGCTAGGCTATGGCTACACCTTC

abundance: NA
v_gene: TRBV30
d_gene: NA
j_gene: TRBJ1-6
CDR3aa: CAWSANSPLHF
CDR3nt: TGTGCCTGGAGTGCAAATTCACCCCTCCACTTT

abundance: few
v_gene: TRBV7-2
d_gene: TRBD2
j_gene: TRBJ2-1
CDR3aa: CASSWVHGRAYNEQFF
CDR3nt: TGTGCCAGCAGCTGGGTACACGGGAGGGCGTATAATGAGCAGTTCTTC

abundance: NA
v_gene: TRBV12-3/TRBV12-4
d_gene: TRBD2
j_gene: TRBJ2-1
CDR3aa: CASRTTTSGTYNEQFF
CDR3nt: TGTGCCAGCAGAACGACGACTAGCGGGACCTACAATGAGCAGTTCTTC

abundance: many
v_gene: TRBV27
d_gene: NA
j_gene: TRBJ2-1
CDR3aa: CASSLAGRQDEQFF
CDR3nt: TGTGCCAGCAGCTTGGCGGGTAGGCAGGATGAGCAGTTCTTC

abundance: few
v_gene: TRBV7-2
d_gene: NA
j_gene: TRBJ2-1
CDR3aa: CASSFPPLGSYNEQFF
CDR3nt: TGTGCCAGCAGCTTTCCCCCGTTAGGCTCCTACAATGAGCAGTTCTTC

abundance: few
v_gene: TRBV29-1
d_gene: NA
j_gene: TRBJ2-3
CDR3aa: CSAIIGAGRTDTQYF
CDR3nt: TGCAGCGCTATAATCGGGGCAGGTCGTACAGATACGCAGTATTTT

abundance: many
v_gene: TRBV12-3/TRBV12-4
d_gene: NA
j_gene: TRBJ2-1
CDR3aa: CASSHKTGVSYNEQFF
CDR3nt: TGTGCCAGCAGTCACAAAACGGGCGTCTCCTACAATGAGCAGTTCTTC

abundance: NA
v_gene: TRBV7-2
d_gene: TRBD2
j_gene: TRBJ2-7
CDR3aa: CASSPLTSGRYEQYF
CDR3nt: TGTGCCAGCAGCCCGCTGACTAGCGGGAGGTACGAGCAGTACTTC

abundance: few
v_gene: TRBV12-3/TRBV12-4
d_gene: TRBD2
j_gene: TRBJ2-1
CDR3aa: CASRQPRGSSYNEQFF
CDR3nt: TGTGCCAGCAGACAGCCGCGGGGGTCCTCCTACAATGAGCAGTTCTTC

abundance: NA
v_gene: TRBV20-1
d_gene: TRBD1
j_gene: TRBJ2-1
CDR3aa: CSARPGQAVNEQFF
CDR3nt: TGCAGTGCTAGGCCGGGACAGGCGGTTAATGAGCAGTTCTTC

abundance: few
v_gene: TRBV15
d_gene: NA
j_gene: TRBJ2-3
CDR3aa: CATGRDRRTDTQYF
CDR3nt: TGTGCCACCGGCAGAGATCGGAGGACAGATACGCAGTATTTT

abundance: NA
v_gene: TRBV18
d_gene: NA
j_gene: TRBJ2-1
CDR3aa: CASSPGIKSNNEQFF
CDR3nt: TGTGCCAGCTCACCCGGGATCAAATCTAACAATGAGCAGTTCTTC